This TCR beta chain was obtained from a study of T cell repertoires in cytomegalovirus infection. Study-wide background: From public TCR beta signatures came an indication of both CMV infection and matching HLA type. Points from the study as a whole: HLA-C-restricted TCR beta clonotypes specific for CMV led the ex vivo response.

In TCRdb, the reads were re-called with MiXCR into one record per CDR3 protein. The profile shows around 310,000 distinct CDR3 sequences, 15% to 20% of them singletons. In its sample, this clonotype was seen a few times. What it recognizes is unknown. Since no conserved phenylalanine or tryptophan closes the CDR3, a read error is the likely cause. The CDR3 runs 15 residues. Germline CDR1 reads SGHTA; CDR2 reads FQGNSA. The specimen was PBMCs. The rearrangement joins TRBV7-2 to TRBJ2-1; TRBD2 agrees at 8 bases. This clonotype originated in a human donor in good health (CMV status not recorded). Some clones in this sample may be carry-over from other donors' samples. CDR3 DNA: TGTGCAAGCAGCTTCAGCGGGGGAGCATACAATGAGCAGTTCTTA. This gives the protein CASSFSGGAYNEQFL.